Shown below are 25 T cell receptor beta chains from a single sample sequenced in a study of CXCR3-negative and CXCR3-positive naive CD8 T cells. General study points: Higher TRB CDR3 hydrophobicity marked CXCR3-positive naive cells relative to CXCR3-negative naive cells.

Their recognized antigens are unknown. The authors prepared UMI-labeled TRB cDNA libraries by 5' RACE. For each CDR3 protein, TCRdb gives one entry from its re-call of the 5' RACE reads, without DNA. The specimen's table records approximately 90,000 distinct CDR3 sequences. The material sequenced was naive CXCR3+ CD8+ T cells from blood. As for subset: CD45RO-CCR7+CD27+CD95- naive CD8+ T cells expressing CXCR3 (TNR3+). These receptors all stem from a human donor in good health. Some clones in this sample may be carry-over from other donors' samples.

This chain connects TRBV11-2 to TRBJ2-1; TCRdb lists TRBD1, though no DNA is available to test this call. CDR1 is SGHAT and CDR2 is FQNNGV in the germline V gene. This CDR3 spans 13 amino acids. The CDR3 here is CASSVTGAGMQFF.

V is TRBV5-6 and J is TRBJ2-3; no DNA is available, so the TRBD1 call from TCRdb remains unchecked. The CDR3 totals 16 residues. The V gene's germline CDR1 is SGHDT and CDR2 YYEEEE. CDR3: CASSLGGQEGTDTQYF.

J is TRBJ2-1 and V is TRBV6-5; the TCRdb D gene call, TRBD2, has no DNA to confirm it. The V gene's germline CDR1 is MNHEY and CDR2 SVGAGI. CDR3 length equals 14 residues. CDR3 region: CASSASGAYNEQFF.

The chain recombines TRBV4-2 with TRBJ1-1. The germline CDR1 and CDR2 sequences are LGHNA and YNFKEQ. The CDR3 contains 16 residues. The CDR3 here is CASSQDGRQPYTEAFF.

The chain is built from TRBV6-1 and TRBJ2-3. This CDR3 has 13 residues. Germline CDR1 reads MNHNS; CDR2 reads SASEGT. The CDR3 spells CASRPRSTDTQYF.

The CDR3 sequence: CASSLDRGGTEAFF. The chain uses TRBV7-9 and TRBJ1-1; as DNA is missing, the TRBD1 call by TCRdb cannot be tested. Germline V gives CDR1 SEHNR, CDR2 FQNEAQ (reference sequence). The length of the CDR3 is 14 residues.

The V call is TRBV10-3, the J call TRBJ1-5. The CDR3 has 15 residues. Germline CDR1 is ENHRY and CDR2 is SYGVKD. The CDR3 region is CAIRSGSGSNQPQHF.

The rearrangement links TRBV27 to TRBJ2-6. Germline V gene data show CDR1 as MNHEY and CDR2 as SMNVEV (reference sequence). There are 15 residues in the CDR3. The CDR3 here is CASSFSRSGANVLTF.

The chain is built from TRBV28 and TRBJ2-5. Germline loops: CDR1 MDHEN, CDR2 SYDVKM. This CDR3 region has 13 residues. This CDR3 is CASNHHGQETHYF.

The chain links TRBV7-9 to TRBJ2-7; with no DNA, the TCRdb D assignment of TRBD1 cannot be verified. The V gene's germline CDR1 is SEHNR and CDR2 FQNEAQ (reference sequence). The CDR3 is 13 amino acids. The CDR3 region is CASSGDASHEQYF.

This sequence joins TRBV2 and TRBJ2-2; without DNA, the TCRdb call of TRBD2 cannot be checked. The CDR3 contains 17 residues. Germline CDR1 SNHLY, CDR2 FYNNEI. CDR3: CASSELLAGEVTGELFF. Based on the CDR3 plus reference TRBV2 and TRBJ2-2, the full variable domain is EPEVTQTPSHQVTQMGQEVILRCVPISNHLYFYWYRQILGQKVEFLVSFYNNEISEKSEIFDDQFSVERPDGSNFTLKIRSTKLEDSAMYFCASSELLAGEVTGELFFGEGSRLTVL.

CDR3 sequence reads: CASSPGTNEQFF. The chain is built from TRBV12-3 or TRBV12-4 and TRBJ2-1; there is no DNA to check the TCRdb D call of TRBD1. The CDR3 has 12 residues.

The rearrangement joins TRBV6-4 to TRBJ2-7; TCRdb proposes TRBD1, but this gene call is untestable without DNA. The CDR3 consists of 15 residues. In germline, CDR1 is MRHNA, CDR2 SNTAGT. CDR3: CASSEVWGQGYEQYF.

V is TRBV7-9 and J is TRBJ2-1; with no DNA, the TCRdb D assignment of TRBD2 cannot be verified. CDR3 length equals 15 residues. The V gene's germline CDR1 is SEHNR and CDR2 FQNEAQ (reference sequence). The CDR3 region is CASSASGGGNNEQFF.

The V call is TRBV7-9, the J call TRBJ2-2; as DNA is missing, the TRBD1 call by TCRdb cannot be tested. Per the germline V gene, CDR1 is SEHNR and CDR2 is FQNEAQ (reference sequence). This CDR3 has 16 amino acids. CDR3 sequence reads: CASSPRDRANTGELFF.

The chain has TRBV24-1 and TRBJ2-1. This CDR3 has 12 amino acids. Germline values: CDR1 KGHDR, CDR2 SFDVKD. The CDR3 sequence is CATSDEYNEQFF.

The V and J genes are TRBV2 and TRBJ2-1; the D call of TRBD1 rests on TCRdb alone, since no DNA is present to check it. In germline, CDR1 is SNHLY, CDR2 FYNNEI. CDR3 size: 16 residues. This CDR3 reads CASSEGGAGPYNEQFF.

CDR3 protein: CASSQGGNTEAFF. The rearrangement links TRBV4-1 to TRBJ1-1. Germline V gene data show CDR1 as MGHRA and CDR2 as YSYEKL. CDR3 length equals 13 residues.

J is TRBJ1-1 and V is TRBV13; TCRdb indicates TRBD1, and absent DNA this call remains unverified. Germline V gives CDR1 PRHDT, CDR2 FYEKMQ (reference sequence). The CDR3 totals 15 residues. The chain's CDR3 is CASSLGGQVFSEAFF.

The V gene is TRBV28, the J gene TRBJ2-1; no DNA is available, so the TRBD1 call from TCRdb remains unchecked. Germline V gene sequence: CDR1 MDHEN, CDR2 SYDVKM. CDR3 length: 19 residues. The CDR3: CASSLILRGGAFSYNEQFF.

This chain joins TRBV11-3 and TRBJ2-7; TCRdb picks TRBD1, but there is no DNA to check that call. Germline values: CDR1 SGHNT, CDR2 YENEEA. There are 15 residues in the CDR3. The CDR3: CASSLGGSNAYEQYF.

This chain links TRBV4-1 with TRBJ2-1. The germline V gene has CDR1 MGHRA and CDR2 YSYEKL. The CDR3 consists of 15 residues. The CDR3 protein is CASSQDLGPYNEQFF.

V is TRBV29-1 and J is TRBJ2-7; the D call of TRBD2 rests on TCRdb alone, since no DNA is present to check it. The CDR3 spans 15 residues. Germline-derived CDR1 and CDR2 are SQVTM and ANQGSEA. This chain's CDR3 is CSVVGLERATYEQYF.

CDR3 protein: CASSFSGLGFNEQFF. V and J are TRBV27 and TRBJ2-1; the TCRdb D gene call, TRBD2, has no DNA to confirm it. Germline V CDR1 and CDR2: MNHEY, SMNVEV (reference sequence). This CDR3 has 15 residues.

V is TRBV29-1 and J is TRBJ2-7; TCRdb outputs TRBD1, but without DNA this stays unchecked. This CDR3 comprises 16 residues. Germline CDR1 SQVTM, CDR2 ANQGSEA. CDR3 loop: CSVEDRGDRGVYEQYF.